These 21 T cell receptor beta chains were sequenced from one sample in a study of cytomegalovirus exposure and HLA in healthy donors. PCR primers comprised 60 Vbeta and 13 Jbeta primers. Repertoires were generated with immunoSEQ multiplex PCR, while TCRdb's copy carries only in-frame clones and drops some. Altogether about 140,000 clones are present, roughly two thirds being singletons, with the ten largest covering around 1.9%. The specimen sequenced was PBMCs. The receptors shown here come from a male donor in good health and CMV-seronegative.

The rearrangement joins TRBV7-9 to TRBJ2-3, with D perhaps TRBD2 (7 bases). Germline values: CDR1 SEHNR, CDR2 FQNEAQ (reference sequence). V lost 1 base, J lost 6 bases, and 14 bases lay in between. The CDR3 sequence is 15 residues long. CDR3 in amino acids: CASSLEGGWGDTQYF. Written as DNA, the CDR3 is TGTGCCAGCAGCTTAGAGGGGGGGTGGGGGGATACGCAGTATTTT.

V and J are TRBV5-1 and TRBJ1-1; TRBD1 is a possible D gene (5 bases). Trimming removed 0 bases at V and 4 bases at J, with 10 bases between. Germline V gene data show CDR1 as SGHRS and CDR2 as YFSETQ. The CDR3 has 14 amino acids. The CDR3 reads CASSLEGRGTEAFF. CDR3 sequence (DNA): TGCGCCAGCAGCTTGGAGGGGCGAGGCACTGAAGCTTTCTTT.

The CDR3 DNA reads TGTGCCAGCAGCTTAGTCGGGACAGTCCTGACAGATACGCAGTATTTT. This codes for CASSLVGTVLTDTQYF. The J gene is TRBJ2-3, the V gene TRBV13; TRBD1 agrees at 7 bases. Germline-derived CDR1 and CDR2 are PRHDT and FYEKMQ (reference sequence). The CDR3 consists of 16 residues. The V and J ends lost 1 base and 3 bases, in that order; junction bases with no gene match: 7.

This CDR3 reads CASSLHRENTEAFF. Written as DNA, the CDR3 is TGTGCCAGCAGCCTACACAGGGAAAACACTGAAGCTTTCTTT. This chain joins TRBV11-3 and TRBJ1-1; weak D call: TRBD1 (6 bases). Germline CDR1 SGHNT, CDR2 YENEEA. The CDR3 loop spans 14 amino acids. V dropped 5 bases and J dropped 2 bases, with 12 bases sitting between them. The whole variable domain, remainder taken from reference TRBV11-3 and TRBJ1-1, is EAGVVQSPRYKIIEKKQPVAFWCNPISGHNTLYWYLQNLGQGPELLIRYENEEAVDDSQLPKDRFSAERLKGVDSTLKIQPAELGDSAVYLCASSLHRENTEAFFGQGTRLTVV.

The genes are TRBV7-9 and TRBJ1-1, with 9 bases aligning to TRBD1. The V segment lost 5 bases and the J segment 8 bases; nucleotides outside the gene matches: 9. The CDR3 spans 14 residues. Germline V CDR1 and CDR2: SEHNR, FQNEAQ (reference sequence). CDR3 in amino acids: CASSVPGTGKEAFF. DNA for the CDR3: TGTGCCAGCAGCGTTCCCGGGACAGGGAAGGAAGCTTTCTTT.

This chain links TRBV7-2 with TRBJ2-3, with unresolved D. V was pared by 2 bases and J by 6 bases, with 18 bases between. The germline V gene has CDR1 SGHTA and CDR2 FQGNSA. There are 16 residues in the CDR3. CDR3 amino acids: CASSLNPSANPDTQYF. The CDR3 DNA is TGTGCCAGCAGCTTAAACCCCAGCGCAAACCCGGATACGCAGTATTTT.

This sequence joins TRBV7-9 and TRBJ2-7, with D possibly being TRBD2 (6 bases). CDR1 SEHNR and CDR2 FQNEAQ come from the germline V gene (reference sequence). This CDR3 contains 12 residues. The V gene lost 5 bases and the J gene lost 4 bases, with 9 bases spanning the gap. In DNA, the CDR3 is TGTGCCAGCAGCCCGGAGGGGTACGAGCAGTACTTC. Translated, it gives CASSPEGYEQYF.

J is TRBJ2-7 and V is TRBV28; maybe TRBD1 (6 bases). The CDR3 sequence is 16 residues long. Trimming cost V 5 bases and J 0 bases, with 17 bases left between them. Germline V gene sequence: CDR1 MDHEN, CDR2 SYDVKM. The CDR3 nucleotides read TGTGCCAGCAGTCCTGCCAGGACAGACCACTCCTACGAGCAGTACTTC. It yields the protein CASSPARTDHSYEQYF.

This chain links TRBV6-5 with TRBJ2-7; a possible D gene is TRBD1 (5 bases). The germline gives CDR1 MNHEY, CDR2 SVGAGI. The CDR3 is 12 amino acids. Trimming shortened V by 2 bases and J by 6 bases, and 8 bases separated the two germline ends. The CDR3 spells CASSYPGREQYF. The CDR3 DNA reads as TGTGCCAGCAGTTACCCAGGGCGCGAGCAGTACTTC.

The V call is TRBV5-1, the J call TRBJ2-7; D perhaps matches TRBD2 (7 bases). CDR1 SGHRS and CDR2 YFSETQ come from the germline V gene. V was trimmed by 4 bases and J by 0 bases, leaving 17 bases between them. This CDR3 spans 16 amino acids. The DNA of the CDR3 is TGCGCCAGCAGCCCGATCCCGGGGGGCCTCTCCTACGAGCAGTACTTC. It specifies CASSPIPGGLSYEQYF.

This clone was seen a handful of times. This chain joins TRBV4-1 and TRBJ2-7, with 9 bases fitting TRBD1. This CDR3 spans 19 amino acids. Trimming took 3 bases from V and 3 from J; bases not matched to a gene: 18. Per the germline V gene, CDR1 is MGHRA and CDR2 is YSYEKL. Here the CDR3 DNA reads TGCGCCAGCAGCCAGGGTACCTTCTCCGGGACAGGGTACAACTACGAGCAGTACTTC. This encodes CASSQGTFSGTGYNYEQYF.

J is TRBJ1-1 and V is TRBV5-1; D gene unclear. Trimming left V 10 bases short and J 4 bases short, with 20 bases between. Germline loops: CDR1 SGHRS, CDR2 YFSETQ. There are 14 residues in the CDR3. This chain's CDR3 is CAGRAVPTATEAFF. The CDR3 DNA is TGCGCCGGAAGAGCGGTCCCCACGGCCACTGAAGCTTTCTTT.

J is TRBJ2-2 and V is TRBV7-3, with 11 bases aligning to TRBD2. Germline V gene lookup returns CDR1 SGHTA and CDR2 FQGTGA. The CDR3 has 16 residues. Trimming took 4 bases from V and 1 from J; bases not matched to a gene: 2. CDR3 coding DNA: TGTGCCAGCAGCTACCTAGCGGGGGGGAACACCGGGGAGCTGTTTTTT. As protein: CASSYLAGGNTGELFF.

The V call is TRBV6-5, the J call TRBJ1-4; TRBD1 matches 8 bases. V was pared by 5 bases and J by 10 bases, with 6 bases of the junction left unmatched. CDR1 and CDR2 from the germline V gene are MNHEY and SVGAGI. The CDR3 sequence is 13 residues long. The chain's CDR3 is CASSQGARGKLFF. Written as DNA, the CDR3 is TGTGCCAGCAGTCAGGGGGCCAGGGGAAAACTGTTTTTT.

This clone showed up just once. The chain recombines TRBV7-3 with TRBJ1-1; 12 bases match TRBD1. Trimming removed 5 bases from V and 5 bases from J; junction bases left unmatched: 15. The CDR3 has 18 residues. The V gene's germline CDR1 is SGHTA and CDR2 FQGTGA. DNA for the CDR3: TGTGCCAGCAGCCGGTCACCGCCGGGACAGGGGGCGAGGACTGAAGCTTTCTTT. As protein: CASSRSPPGQGARTEAFF.

The gene calls are TRBV5-1 and TRBJ1-1, with a possible D match to TRBD1 (6 bases). This CDR3 is built from 14 residues. V lost 1 base, J lost 1 base, and 8 bases lay in between. Germline CDR1 is SGHRS and CDR2 is YFSETQ. Here the CDR3 DNA reads TGCGCCAGCAGCTTGACAGGGCCGAACACTGAAGCTTTCTTT. Residues: CASSLTGPNTEAFF.

The J gene is TRBJ1-5, the V gene TRBV5-8, with D perhaps matching TRBD1 (6 bases). Trimming pared 2 bases from V and 5 bases from J, leaving 17 bases between. This CDR3 region has 16 residues. The germline V gene encodes CDR1 SGHTS and CDR2 YDEGEE. The CDR3 region is CASSFGYRAVDQPQHF. CDR3 nucleotides: TGTGCCAGCAGCTTTGGGTACAGGGCGGTGGATCAGCCCCAGCATTTT.

The chain is built from TRBV6-1 and TRBJ1-6; 8 nucleotides agree with TRBD1. There are 14 residues in the CDR3. After removal of 6 bases from V and 10 bases from J, the junction contained 8 bases not matched to a gene. Germline V gives CDR1 MNHNS, CDR2 SASEGT. DNA for the CDR3: TGTGCCAGCAGCCCGGGACAGGACAAATCACCCCTCCACTTT. Translation: CASSPGQDKSPLHF.

This clone showed up just a few times. This chain links TRBV7-2 with TRBJ2-1; TRBD2 matches at 9 bases. From germline, CDR1 is SGHTA and CDR2 FQGNSA. The CDR3 is 15 residues long. The junction had 6 bases not matched to a gene; V was cut back by 2 bases and J by 7 bases. This CDR3 is CASSLTSSGENEQFF. CDR3 DNA: TGTGCCAGCAGCTTAACTTCTAGCGGGGAGAATGAGCAGTTCTTC.

The chain uses TRBV14 and TRBJ1-2; perhaps TRBD1 as D (6 bases). The germline V gene has CDR1 SGHDN and CDR2 FVKESK. Deletions cut 1 base from V and 2 bases from J, with 11 bases between. CDR3 length: 15 residues. The CDR3 protein is CASSQAPRGNYGYTF. CDR3 nucleotides: TGTGCCAGCAGCCAAGCTCCCAGGGGAAACTATGGCTACACCTTC.

This clone came up once. This chain uses TRBV20-1 with TRBJ2-3; no firm D call. V gave up 5 bases and J gave up 4 bases, with 7 bases separating them. Germline loops: CDR1 DFQATT, CDR2 SNEGSKA (reference sequence). This CDR3 spans 11 amino acids. This chain's CDR3 is CSASHPDTQYF. The DNA for the CDR3 is TGCAGTGCTTCCCATCCAGATACGCAGTATTTT.